One sample yielded the 22 T cell receptor beta chains listed below, sequenced in a study of T cell repertoires in cytomegalovirus infection. Their target antigens are unknown. TCRdb processed the reads anew with MiXCR; each CDR3 protein has one entry. This table holds more than 85,000 distinct CDR3 sequences, 29% found once. Sequences were derived from CD8+ T cells from cultured PBMCs, sampled from culture after CMV antigen stimulation. All receptors come from a human donor in good health (CMV status not recorded). Some clones in this sample may be carry-over from other donors' samples.

This chain joins TRBV29-1 and TRBJ1-2; no definite D call. From germline, CDR1 is SQVTM and CDR2 ANQGSEA. The CDR3 extends over 10 amino acids. The V and J ends lost 3 bases and 7 bases respectively, with 6 bases between them. Here the CDR3 reads CSVDLVGYTF. The DNA for the CDR3 is TGCAGCGTTGATCTGGTTGGCTACACCTTC.

The chain is built from TRBV12-3 or TRBV12-4 and TRBJ2-7; 7 bases agree with TRBD1. This CDR3 has 12 amino acids. V shed 6 bases and J 5 bases; nucleotides not matched to a gene: 4. The CDR3 sequence: CASSPTGHEQYF. The CDR3 coding sequence is TGTGCCAGCAGCCCGACAGGGCACGAGCAGTACTTC.

This clonotype has a handful of counts. The chain links TRBV2 to TRBJ2-2; 7 positions match TRBD1. J lost 0 bases, V lost 6 bases, and 7 bases had no gene match. This CDR3 region has 16 residues. Germline V gene sequence: CDR1 SNHLY, CDR2 FYNNEI. This chain's CDR3 is CASRRTGTANTGELFF. The CDR3 bases are TGTGCCAGCAGACGGACAGGCACCGCGAACACCGGGGAGCTGTTTTTT.

This clonotype was picked up many times. The chain has TRBV20-1 and TRBJ2-7; 11 positions agree with TRBD1. Germline CDR1 DFQATT, CDR2 SNEGSKA (reference sequence). The CDR3 is 16 residues long. V dropped 6 bases and J dropped 0; count of bases not matched to a gene: 10. CDR3 in DNA: TGCAGTGCCCTGGGACAGGGGGTCGCCATCTCCTACGAGCAGTACTTC. Translated, it gives CSALGQGVAISYEQYF.

Here the CDR3 DNA reads TGTGCCATCAGTGACCCCCCCCGCCGGGGGACCTACGAGCAGTACTTC. Protein product: CAISDPPRRGTYEQYF. This chain links TRBV10-3 with TRBJ2-7; TRBD2 is a possible D gene (6 bases). CDR1 and CDR2 (germline): ENHRY, SYGVKD. Trimming removed 3 bases from V and 2 bases from J, with 17 bases in between. This CDR3 contains 16 residues.

This sequence joins TRBV20-1 and TRBJ2-7, with TRBD2 matching over 7 bases. Germline lookup yields CDR1 DFQATT and CDR2 SNEGSKA (reference sequence). The CDR3 loop spans 13 amino acids. V shed 6 bases, J shed 3 bases, and the junction held 8 bases outside the gene matches. The CDR3, as DNA: TGCAGTGCCAGGCCGGGGGGATACTACGAGCAGTACTTC. Protein product: CSARPGGYYEQYF.

The sample holds a few counts of this clonotype. This rearrangement joins TRBV28 to TRBJ1-1; D remains unclear. V lost 7 bases, J lost 0 bases, and 9 bases lay in between. The CDR3 runs 13 residues. Germline V lookup: CDR1 MDHEN, CDR2 SYDVKM. This CDR3 is CASNFRLNTEAFF. The DNA for the CDR3 is TGTGCCAGCAACTTTCGGTTGAACACTGAAGCTTTCTTT.

In its sample, this clonotype was seen a few times. The chain links TRBV28 to TRBJ1-4; D unclear. CDR3 size: 15 residues. With 6 bases removed from V and 5 bases from J, the gap between germline ends came to 16 bases. In germline, CDR1 is MDHEN, CDR2 SYDVKM. Written as DNA, the CDR3 is TGTGCCAGCAGCGCCCCCGGCCTGGGGAATGAAAAACTGTTTTTT. Its protein is CASSAPGLGNEKLFF.

This rearrangement joins TRBV6-5 to TRBJ1-2; D perhaps matches TRBD1 (5 bases). The germline V gene encodes CDR1 MNHEY and CDR2 SVGAGI. This CDR3 comprises 17 residues. With 4 bases removed from V and 4 bases from J, the gap between germline ends came to 22 bases. The CDR3 DNA sequence: TGTGCCAGCAGTTCCTTCGGGACCTCAGAGGGTGGCTATGGCTACACCTTC. Amino acid sequence: CASSSFGTSEGGYGYTF.

The chain is built from TRBV4-1 and TRBJ2-2; D possibly corresponds to TRBD2 (6 bases). CDR1 and CDR2 (germline): MGHRA, YSYEKL. V dropped 2 bases and J dropped 7 bases, with 8 bases sitting between them. CDR3 length: 13 residues. DNA of the CDR3: TGCGCCAGCAGCCAATCGGGGGACGGGGAGCTGTTTTTT. Translating it yields CASSQSGDGELFF.

This clonotype was seen ten or more times. This chain joins TRBV5-1 and TRBJ2-2; 7 nucleotides line up with TRBD2. The junction had 10 bases not matched to a gene; V was cut back by 4 bases and J by 10 bases. CDR3 size: 14 residues. Germline V CDR1 and CDR2: SGHRS, YFSETQ. The CDR3 loop is CASSGGGVHEELFF. The CDR3 DNA sequence: TGCGCCAGCAGCGGTGGGGGGGTACACGAGGAGCTGTTTTTT.

This clonotype was seen ten or more times. For the CDR3, the DNA is TGTGCCAGCAGTCCTGGACTAGCCCCGGCGGCCGGAGGGACCCAGTACTTC. The encoded protein is CASSPGLAPAAGGTQYF. The rearrangement uses TRBV12-3 or TRBV12-4 and TRBJ2-5, with 8 bases fitting TRBD2. CDR3 length equals 17 residues. J gave up 7 bases and V 5 bases, and 18 bases lay outside the gene matches.

This sequence joins TRBV3-1 and TRBJ1-1; TRBD1 matches 9 bases. The CDR3 length is 13 residues. CDR1 is LGHDT and CDR2 is YNNKEL in the germline V gene (reference sequence). Unmatched junction bases numbered 2, after V lost 1 base and J lost 8 bases. DNA for the CDR3: TGTGCCAGCAGCCAAGTGACAGGGGGAGAAGCTTTCTTT. Its protein product is CASSQVTGGEAFF.

The V and J genes are TRBV19 and TRBJ2-7, with 11 bases that match TRBD2. The CDR3 has 15 residues. With 2 bases clipped from V and 5 bases from J, the junction kept 5 bases outside the gene matches. Germline CDR1 is LNHDA and CDR2 is SQIVND (reference sequence). In DNA, the CDR3 is TGTGCCAGTAGTATAACTAGCGGGGGAGTTCACGAGCAGTACTTC. Residues: CASSITSGGVHEQYF. Looking up the rest from reference TRBV19 and TRBJ2-7 gives the full variable domain: DGGITQSPKYLFRKEGQNVTLSCEQNLNHDAMYWYRQDPGQGLRLIYYSQIVNDFQKGDIAEGYSVSREKKESFPLTVTSAQKNPTAFYLCASSITSGGVHEQYFGPGTRLTVT.

This clonotype appeared a few times. V gene TRBV5-6 combines with J gene TRBJ2-7; D may be TRBD1 (5 bases). Germline V lookup: CDR1 SGHDT, CDR2 YYEEEE. V lost 2 bases to trimming and J lost 3 bases, with 12 bases between them. CDR3 size: 14 residues. CDR3 bases: TGTGCCAGCAGCTTCCAGGGCCCCTTCTACGAGCAGTACTTC. This gives the protein CASSFQGPFYEQYF. Filled out from reference TRBV5-6 and TRBJ2-7, the complete variable domain reads DAGVTQSPTHLIKTRGQQVTLRCSPKSGHDTVSWYQQALGQGPQFIFQYYEEEERQRGNFPDRFSGHQFPNYSSELNVNALLLGDSALYLCASSFQGPFYEQYFGPGTRLTVT.

This clonotype has a handful of counts. This chain connects TRBV13 to TRBJ2-3; D possibly corresponds to TRBD1 (5 bases). V was trimmed by 5 bases and J by 2 bases, leaving 26 bases between them. CDR3 size: 19 residues. Germline V gene data show CDR1 as PRHDT and CDR2 as FYEKMQ (reference sequence). The CDR3 spells CASSPSAPYLEDNTDTQYF. CDR3 nucleotides: TGTGCCAGCAGCCCGTCCGCCCCATATCTAGAGGACAACACAGATACGCAGTATTTT.

The rearrangement uses TRBV6-1 and TRBJ1-6; D may be TRBD1 (5 bases). CDR3 length: 14 amino acids. Per germline, CDR1 MNHNS and CDR2 SASEGT. With 10 bases removed from V and 10 bases from J, the gap between germline ends came to 20 bases. CDR3: CATAELGVGSPLHF. In nucleotides, the CDR3 is TGTGCCACTGCTGAACTAGGGGTAGGCTCACCCCTCCACTTT.

This clonotype was found many times. The J gene is TRBJ1-1, the V gene TRBV6-5; D uncertain. The germline CDR1 and CDR2 sequences are MNHEY and SVGAGI. The CDR3 totals 12 residues. V was trimmed by 6 bases and J by 1 base, leaving 6 bases between them. CDR3 sequence: CASSKGNTEAFF. CDR3 nucleotide sequence: TGTGCCAGCAGCAAGGGGAACACTGAAGCTTTCTTT.

This clonotype has only a few counts. This chain connects TRBV4-1 to TRBJ1-4; no definite D call. The CDR3 has 16 residues. CDR1 and CDR2 (germline): MGHRA, YSYEKL. Trimming removed 4 bases at V and 7 bases at J, with 19 bases between. The CDR3 bases are TGCGCCAGCAGCCCAGGATACGGGGTAATCTCTGAAAAACTGTTTTTT. Protein: CASSPGYGVISEKLFF.

This clonotype was seen more than once but under ten times. As DNA, the CDR3 is TGCAGTGCTATAGCCCCGGCCGATTTCACTGAAGCTTTCTTT. Translating it yields CSAIAPADFTEAFF. The chain links TRBV20-1 to TRBJ1-1; D remains ambiguous. This CDR3 is 14 amino acids long. Germline-derived CDR1 and CDR2 are DFQATT and SNEGSKA (reference sequence). Trimming took 4 bases from V and 4 from J, leaving 16 bases between them.

The gene calls are TRBV3-1 and TRBJ1-1; D ambiguous. Germline V gives CDR1 LGHDT, CDR2 YNNKEL (reference sequence). The CDR3 is 13 residues long. V lost 1 base, J lost 6 bases, and 9 bases lay in between. The CDR3 DNA reads as TGTGCCAGCAGCCAAGGAACGTCTCCTGAAGCTTTCTTT. It yields the protein CASSQGTSPEAFF.

The genes are TRBV15 and TRBJ2-1; 7 bases line up with TRBD2. CDR1 LNHNV and CDR2 YYDKDF come from the germline V gene (reference sequence). The CDR3 is 14 amino acids. The junction had 3 bases not matched to a gene; V was cut back by 4 bases and J by 3 bases. In nucleotides, the CDR3 is TGTGCCACCAGCAAAGAGCGGGGCTACAATGAGCAGTTCTTC. Encoded protein: CATSKERGYNEQFF.